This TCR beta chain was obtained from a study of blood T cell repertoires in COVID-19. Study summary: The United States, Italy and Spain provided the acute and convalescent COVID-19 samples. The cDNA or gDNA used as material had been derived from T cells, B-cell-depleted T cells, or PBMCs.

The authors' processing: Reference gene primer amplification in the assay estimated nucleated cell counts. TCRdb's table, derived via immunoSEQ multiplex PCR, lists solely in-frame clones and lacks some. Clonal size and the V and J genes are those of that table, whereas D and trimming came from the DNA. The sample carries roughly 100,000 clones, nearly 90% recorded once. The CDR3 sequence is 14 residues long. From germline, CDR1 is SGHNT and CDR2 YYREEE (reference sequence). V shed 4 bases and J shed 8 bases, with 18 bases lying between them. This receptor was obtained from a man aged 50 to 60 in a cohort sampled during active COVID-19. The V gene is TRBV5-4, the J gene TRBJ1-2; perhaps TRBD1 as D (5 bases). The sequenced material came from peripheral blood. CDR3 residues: CASSPYGRGGGYTF. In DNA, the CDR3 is TGTGCCAGCAGCCCGTATGGGAGGGGCGGGGGCTACACCTTC.